This is a list of T cell receptor beta chains from one sample in a study of OX40 agonist ivuxolimab in advanced cancers. TCRdb keeps only in-frame clones here, not all; method: immunoSEQ multiplex PCR. Among 63,000 or so clones listed, roughly 80% were seen once. The starting material was CD4+ or CD8+ T cells sorted from blood, obtained in a trial of the OX40 agonist ivuxolimab. These receptors were obtained from an adult with an advanced solid tumor such as melanoma, head and neck, liver or kidney cancer. Both conserved end residues are part of each CDR3. D genes are given only for firm matches. Only some rows state a clone size, as once, few, many or a class for expanded clones.

TRBJ2-7 NA TRBV29-1 NA TGCAGCGTTGGTGGACTCACCCGCGAGCAGTACTTC CSVGGLTREQYF
TRBJ1-1 NA TRBV5-1 NA TGCGCCAGCAGCTTCATAGGTGGCGAGAACACTGAAGCTTTCTTT CASSFIGGENTEAFF
TRBJ2-4 NA TRBV19 NA TGTGCCAGTAGTATCGGGGGGACATCGCTAGCCAAAAACATTCAGTACTTC CASSIGGTSLAKNIQYF
TRBJ2-6 NA TRBV5-1 NA TGCGCCAGCGGGGAATCTGGGGCCAACGTCCTGACTTTC CASGESGANVLTF
TRBJ2-7 NA TRBV6-1 NA TGTGCCAGCAGTGAAAACTACGAGCAGTACTTC CASSENYEQYF
TRBJ2-7 NA TRBV20-1 NA TGCAGTGCCCCAGGGGACTACGAGCAGTACTTC CSAPGDYEQYF
TRBJ2-7 TRBD1 TRBV5-1 NA TGCGCCAGCAGCCGCTTGACAGGGGGTTCCTACGAGCAGTACTTC CASSRLTGGSYEQYF
TRBJ2-7 NA TRBV19 few TGTGCCAGTAGTATAGGAAAGGCGTACGAGCAGTACTTC CASSIGKAYEQYF
TRBJ2-2 TRBD2 TRBV30 few TGTGCCTGGAGCCCCGGACTAGCGGGGATCGGGGAGCTGTTTTTT CAWSPGLAGIGELFF
TRBJ1-2 NA TRBV19 NA TGTGCCAGTAGTCCGCGGTCGGGTGGCTACACCTTC CASSPRSGGYTF
TRBJ2-6 NA TRBV29-1 NA TGCAGCGTTGAAGCAGGGCAGACGGGGGCCAACGTCCTGACTTTC CSVEAGQTGANVLTF
TRBJ2-1 TRBD2 TRBV11-3 NA TGTGCCAGCAGCTTAGATCGTCGGCGGGGGGGCCCAGGTGAGCAGTTCTTC CASSLDRRRGGPGEQFF
TRBJ2-3 NA TRBV20-1 NA TGCAGTGCTCAACCCACAGATACGCAGTATTTT CSAQPTDTQYF
TRBJ1-1 NA TRBV18 NA TGTGCCAGCTCACCGAGTTGGGGGAACACTGAAGCTTTCTTT CASSPSWGNTEAFF
TRBJ1-1 NA TRBV6-1 NA TGTGCCAGCAGTGAAGTCGCGAGGACTGAAGCTTTCTTT CASSEVARTEAFF
TRBJ1-2 NA TRBV27 NA TGTGCCAGCAGTCCGACAGGAAGCAGTGGCTACACCTTC CASSPTGSSGYTF
TRBJ1-2 TRBD1 TRBV27 once TGTGCCAGCAGGCCACAGGGGGAATATGGCTACACCTTC CASRPQGEYGYTF
TRBJ2-2 NA TRBV7-2 few TGTGCCAGCAGCTTAGGACTGCGCGGGGAGCTGTTTTTT CASSLGLRGELFF
TRBJ1-2 NA TRBV7-2 NA TGTGCCAGCAGCCCAGAGGGAGATAGAGGCTACACCTTC CASSPEGDRGYTF
TRBJ2-5 TRBD2 TRBV5-1 NA TGCGCCAGCAGAGGCGGGGGAGAGACCCAGTACTTC CASRGGGETQYF
TRBJ2-2 NA TRBV11-3 few TGTGCCAGCAGCTCAGCGTCCGCCGGGGAGCTGTTTTTT CASSSASAGELFF
TRBJ1-1 NA TRBV30 NA TGTGCCTGGACCAAGGGCTCGAACACTGAAGCTTTCTTT CAWTKGSNTEAFF
TRBJ2-7 NA TRBV7-8 NA TGTGCCAGCAGTCGTACCTCGTCAGGGGCCCGGTCCTACGAGCAGTACTTC CASSRTSSGARSYEQYF
TRBJ1-6 TRBD1 TRBV28 few TGTGCCAGCGTGGCTGCGAGGGGGCGGGCTGATTCACCCCTCCACTTT CASVAARGRADSPLHF
TRBJ1-6 NA TRBV10-3 NA TGTGCCATCAGTGAAAACTATAATTCACCCCTCCACTTT CAISENYNSPLHF
TRBJ2-3 NA TRBV6-1 NA TGTGCCAGCAGTGCACAGCCAACGAACACAGATACGCAGTATTTT CASSAQPTNTDTQYF
TRBJ2-1 NA TRBV5-1 few TGCGCCAGCAGCAAATCCTTGGGGAACCAAAATGAGCAGTTCTTC CASSKSLGNQNEQFF
TRBJ2-3 NA TRBV10-3 NA TGTGCCATCAGTGCGGGACGGAGCACAGATACGCAGTATTTT CAISAGRSTDTQYF
TRBJ2-1 NA TRBV15 NA TGTGCCACCAGCAGAACCAACGAGGAGTTCTTC CATSRTNEEFF
TRBJ2-1 NA TRBV7-9 NA TGTGCCAGCAGCGATTACAGGGGGGGTGAGCAGTTCTTC CASSDYRGGEQFF
TRBJ1-2 TRBD1 TRBV11-2 NA TGTGCCAGCAGCACCTCTCGAGGCCAGGGGGGTGGCTACACCTTC CASSTSRGQGGGYTF
TRBJ2-7 TRBD1 TRBV14 NA TGTGCCAGCAGCCCAACGGGACAGGTTCGAACCTACGAGCAGTACTTC CASSPTGQVRTYEQYF
TRBJ2-5 NA TRBV5-4 few TGTGCCAGCAGCTTGGCAGTCCAAGAGACCCAGTACTTC CASSLAVQETQYF
TRBJ2-7 NA TRBV6-5 NA TGTGCCAGTTCCCCGGGTTCCTACGAGCAGTACTTC CASSPGSYEQYF
TRBJ2-6 NA TRBV14 NA TGTGCCAGCAGCCAAATCACAGGGGGGGCCAACGTCCTGACTTTC CASSQITGGANVLTF
TRBJ2-2 NA TRBV5-1 NA TGCGCCAGCAGCTTCGGGGATACGGGGGAGCTGTTTTTT CASSFGDTGELFF
TRBJ2-2 NA TRBV2 once TGTGCCAGCATGGCGTCTCCGAACACCGGGGAGCTGTTTTTT CASMASPNTGELFF
TRBJ2-1 TRBD2 TRBV27 NA TGTGCCAGCCGTCGAGTCGGGGGGGCGGTAATTGAGCAGTTCTTC CASRRVGGAVIEQFF
TRBJ2-3 TRBD2 TRBV2 NA TGTGCCAGCAGTGCCCGACTAGCGGGGGATTTCACAGATACGCAGTATTTT CASSARLAGDFTDTQYF
TRBJ1-1 NA TRBV5-1 once TGTGCCAGCTGGTGGGGTAACACTGAAGCTTTCTTT CASWWGNTEAFF
TRBJ1-1 NA TRBV7-9 NA TGTGCCAGCAGCTCGACACTAAACACTGAAGCTTTCTTT CASSSTLNTEAFF
TRBJ2-2 NA TRBV5-6 NA TGTGCCAGCAGCTTTGGAGGGAAAACCGGGGAGCTGTTTTTT CASSFGGKTGELFF
TRBJ2-2 TRBD1 TRBV28 NA TGTGCCAGCAAGACAGGGATCCCCGGGGAGCTGTTTTTT CASKTGIPGELFF
TRBJ1-5 NA TRBV7-2 NA TGTGCCAGCAGCCCCGGTCCCGGGGGTGGCAATCAGCCCCAGCATTTT CASSPGPGGGNQPQHF
TRBJ2-5 NA TRBV6-5 NA TGTGCCAGCACCAACGAGGGGGGGCGAAAGACCCAGTACTTC CASTNEGGRKTQYF
TRBJ1-4 TRBD1 TRBV18 NA TGTGCCAGCTCACTTAGCCGGGACAGGGAAGGAAAACTGTTTTTT CASSLSRDREGKLFF
TRBJ2-3 NA TRBV18 NA TGTGCCAGCTCACCCGGCCGTGGAGATACGCAGTATTTT CASSPGRGDTQYF
TRBJ1-4 NA TRBV2 NA TGTGCCAGCAGAACTATCGGGACTGCTAATGAAAAACTGTTTTTT CASRTIGTANEKLFF
TRBJ2-5 NA TRBV7-2 NA TGTGCCAGCAGCTTTTCAGGGGGGCTGGAGACCCAGTACTTC CASSFSGGLETQYF
TRBJ1-2 TRBD1 TRBV6-5 NA TGTGCCAGCAGTTCGCAGGGACAGGGGCACTATGGCTACACCTTC CASSSQGQGHYGYTF
TRBJ2-1 TRBD1 TRBV29-1 NA TGCAGCGCCTGGGGACAGAGGAATGAGCAGTTCTTC CSAWGQRNEQFF
TRBJ2-7 TRBD2 TRBV5-1 NA TGCGCCAGCAGCCCCTGGACTAGCGGGGCTACTTACTACGAGCAGTACTTC CASSPWTSGATYYEQYF
TRBJ1-2 TRBD1 TRBV9 NA TGTGCCAGCAGCGTAGGGACAGGGACCTATGGCTACACCTTC CASSVGTGTYGYTF
TRBJ1-1 NA TRBV7-6 NA TGTGCCAGCAGCCTGGGGGGGGCTACTGAAGCTTTCTTT CASSLGGATEAFF
TRBJ1-3 NA TRBV19 NA TGTGCCAGTAGCACTTGGGGAAACACCATATATTTT CASSTWGNTIYF